This T cell receptor (beta chain) was profiled in a study of molecular identifiers for immune sequencing clone quantification. Looking at the study overall: With replicates, the RNA of 20,000 or 100,000 naive CD8 cells was split five ways and four were sequenced.

TCRdb reprocessed the PCR reads with MiXCR, giving one entry per CDR3 protein. The sample holds about half a million distinct CDR3 sequences; about 25% are singletons and the top ten take just over 0.75%. The CDR3 length is 15 residues. Germline trimming cut 3 bases from V and 8 bases from J; bases unmatched to any gene: 8. The germline V gene has CDR1 MNHEY and CDR2 SMNVEV (reference sequence). This clonotype was detected a few times. The receptor was derived from a human donor in good health. Some libraries in this study had Jurkat cell RNA spiked in. The rearrangement uses TRBV27 and TRBJ2-1; 9 bases match TRBD1. Input material: naive CD8+ T cells from blood, with Jurkat cell RNA spiked in. Noted subset: FACS-sorted CD8+CD4-CCR7+CD45RA+ naive T cells. The CDR3 coding sequence is TGTGCCAGCAGTTTTTTACAGGGGGCGATAGATGAGCAGTTCTTC. Translated, it gives CASSFLQGAIDEQFF.